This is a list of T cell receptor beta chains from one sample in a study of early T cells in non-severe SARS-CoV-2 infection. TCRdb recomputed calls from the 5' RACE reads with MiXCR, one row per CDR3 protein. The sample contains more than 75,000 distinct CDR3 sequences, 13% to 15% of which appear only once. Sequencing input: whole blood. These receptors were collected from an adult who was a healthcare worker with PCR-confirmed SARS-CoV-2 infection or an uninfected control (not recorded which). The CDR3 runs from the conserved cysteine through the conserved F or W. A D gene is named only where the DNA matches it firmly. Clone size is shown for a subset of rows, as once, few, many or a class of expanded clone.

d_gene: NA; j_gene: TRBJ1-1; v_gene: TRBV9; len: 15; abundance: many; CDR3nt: TGTGCCAGCAGCGATGGGGGGTTCATGAACACTGAAGCTTTCTTT; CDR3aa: CASSDGGFMNTEAFF
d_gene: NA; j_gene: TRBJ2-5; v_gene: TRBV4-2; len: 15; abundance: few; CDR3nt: TGTGCCAGCAGCCAAGATTGGGCGGCTGTAGAGACCCAGTACTTC; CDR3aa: CASSQDWAAVETQYF
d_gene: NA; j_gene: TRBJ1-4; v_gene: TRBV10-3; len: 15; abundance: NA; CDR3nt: TGTGCCATCAGTGAGTCAAAACGGCTTAATGAAAAACTGTTTTTT; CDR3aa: CAISESKRLNEKLFF
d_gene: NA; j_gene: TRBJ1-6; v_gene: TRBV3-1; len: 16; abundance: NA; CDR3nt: TGTGCCAGCAGCCAAGGGACCCAGGGTTGGAATTCACCCCTCCACTTT; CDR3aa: CASSQGTQGWNSPLHF
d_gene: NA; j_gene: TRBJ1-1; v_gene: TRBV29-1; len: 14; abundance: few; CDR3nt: TGCAGCGTTGAAGATCCTTTCAGCCTTACTGAAGCTTTCTTT; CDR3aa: CSVEDPFSLTEAFF
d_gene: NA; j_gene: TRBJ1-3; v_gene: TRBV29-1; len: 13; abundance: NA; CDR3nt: TGCAGCGCCGGGGATCTGTTCGGAAACACCATATATTTT; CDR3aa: CSAGDLFGNTIYF
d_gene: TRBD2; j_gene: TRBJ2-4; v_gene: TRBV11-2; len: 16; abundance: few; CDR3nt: TGTGCCAGCAGCCTCAAGATTGGGACTAGCAAAAACATTCAGTACTTC; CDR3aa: CASSLKIGTSKNIQYF
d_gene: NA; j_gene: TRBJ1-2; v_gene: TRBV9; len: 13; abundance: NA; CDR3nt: TGTGCCAGCAGCGTCGGGCAGGACGATGGCTACACCTTC; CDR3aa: CASSVGQDDGYTF
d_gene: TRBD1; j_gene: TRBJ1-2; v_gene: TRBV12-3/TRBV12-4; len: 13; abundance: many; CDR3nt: TGTGCCAGCAGCCGGGGGACAGGGCATGGCTACACCTTC; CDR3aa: CASSRGTGHGYTF
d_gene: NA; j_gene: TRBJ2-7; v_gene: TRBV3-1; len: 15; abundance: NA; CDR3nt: TGTGCCAGCAGCCAAGAATCCGGGGCCACCTACGAGCAGTACTTC; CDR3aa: CASSQESGATYEQYF
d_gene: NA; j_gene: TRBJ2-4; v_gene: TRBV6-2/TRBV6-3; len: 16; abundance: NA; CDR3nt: TGTGCCAGCAGTTACTCCGGACAGCAAGCCAAAAACATTCAGTACTTC; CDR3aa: CASSYSGQQAKNIQYF
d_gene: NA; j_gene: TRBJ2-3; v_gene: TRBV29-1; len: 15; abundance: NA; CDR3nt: TGCAGCGTTGTTCCCGGGGCCCAAAGCGCAGATACGCAGTATTTT; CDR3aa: CSVVPGAQSADTQYF
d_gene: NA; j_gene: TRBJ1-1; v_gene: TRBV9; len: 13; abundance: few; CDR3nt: TGTGCCAGCAGCGTAGGATCTAGGTCTGAAGCTTTCTTT; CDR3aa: CASSVGSRSEAFF
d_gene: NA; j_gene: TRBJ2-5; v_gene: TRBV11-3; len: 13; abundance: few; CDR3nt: TGTGCCAGCAGCTTAACCCTTGCAGAGACCCAGTACTTC; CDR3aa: CASSLTLAETQYF
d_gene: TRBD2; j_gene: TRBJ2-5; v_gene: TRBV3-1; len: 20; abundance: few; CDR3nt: TGTGCCAGCAGCCAAAGACTAGCGGGGGGGTTTTGGGCCCCATTGGAGACCCAGTACTTC; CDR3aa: CASSQRLAGGFWAPLETQYF
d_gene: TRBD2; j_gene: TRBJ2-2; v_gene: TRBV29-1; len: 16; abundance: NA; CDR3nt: TGCAGCGTTGAATCTAGCGGGGGTTTGAACACCGGGGAGCTGTTTTTT; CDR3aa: CSVESSGGLNTGELFF
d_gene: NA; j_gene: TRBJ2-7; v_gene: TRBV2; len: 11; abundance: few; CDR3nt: TGTGCCAGCAGCACTTCGGACGAGCAGTACTTC; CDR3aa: CASSTSDEQYF
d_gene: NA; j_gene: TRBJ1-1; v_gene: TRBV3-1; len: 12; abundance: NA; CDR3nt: TGTGCCAGCAGCCGAGGGGCGGCTGAAGCTTTCTTT; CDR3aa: CASSRGAAEAFF
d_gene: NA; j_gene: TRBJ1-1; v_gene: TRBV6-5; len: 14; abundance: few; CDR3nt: TGTGCCAGCAGCCGGGGCTTCAAGGGGACTGAAGCTTTCTTT; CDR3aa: CASSRGFKGTEAFF
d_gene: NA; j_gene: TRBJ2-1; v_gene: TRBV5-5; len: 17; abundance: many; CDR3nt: TGTGCCAGCAGCAAAACCCAGGACAGATTTTCCTACAATGAGCAGTTCTTC; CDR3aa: CASSKTQDRFSYNEQFF
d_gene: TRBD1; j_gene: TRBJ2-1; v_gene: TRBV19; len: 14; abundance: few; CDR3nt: TGTGCCAGTAGCCGACAGGGCACCACCAATGAGCAGTTCTTC; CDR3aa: CASSRQGTTNEQFF
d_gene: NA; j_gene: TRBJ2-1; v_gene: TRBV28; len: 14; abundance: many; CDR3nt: TGTGCCAGCAATCAGAGGGAGTTATACAATGAGCAGTTCTTC; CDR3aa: CASNQRELYNEQFF
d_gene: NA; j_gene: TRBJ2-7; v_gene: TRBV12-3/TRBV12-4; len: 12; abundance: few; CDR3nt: TGTGCCAGCAGTAGGGGGTATCACGAGCAGTACTTC; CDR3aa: CASSRGYHEQYF
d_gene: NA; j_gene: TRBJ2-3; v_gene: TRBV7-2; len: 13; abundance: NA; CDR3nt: TGTGCCAGCAGCACGCGGGACTCAGATACGCAGTATTTT; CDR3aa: CASSTRDSDTQYF
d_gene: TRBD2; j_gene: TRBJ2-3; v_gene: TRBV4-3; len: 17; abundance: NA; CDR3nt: TGCGCCAGCAGCCAAGGTGCCGGGCGGGGGGGAATTGATACGCAGTATTTT; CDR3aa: CASSQGAGRGGIDTQYF
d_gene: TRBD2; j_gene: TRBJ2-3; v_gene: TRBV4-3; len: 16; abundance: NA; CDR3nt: TGCGCCAGCAGCCATGGACTAGCGGGGCTAACAGATACGCAGTATTTT; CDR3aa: CASSHGLAGLTDTQYF
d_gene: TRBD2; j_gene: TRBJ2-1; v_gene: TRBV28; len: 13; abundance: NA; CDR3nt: TGTGCCCACAGCGGGGGGGCCTACAATGAGCAGTTCTTC; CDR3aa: CAHSGGAYNEQFF
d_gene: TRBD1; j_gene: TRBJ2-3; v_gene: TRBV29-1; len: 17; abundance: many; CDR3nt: TGCAGCGTGGGCACCACAGGGGGCTCGGTAGGCACAGATACGCAGTATTTT; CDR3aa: CSVGTTGGSVGTDTQYF
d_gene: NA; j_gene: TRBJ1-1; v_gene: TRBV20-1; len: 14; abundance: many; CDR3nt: TGCAGTGCTCCTGGACGGATGACGAACACTGAAGCTTTCTTT; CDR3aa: CSAPGRMTNTEAFF
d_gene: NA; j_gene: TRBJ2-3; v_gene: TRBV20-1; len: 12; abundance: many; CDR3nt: TGCAGTGCTAGAGATCCACCCGATACGCAGTATTTT; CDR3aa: CSARDPPDTQYF
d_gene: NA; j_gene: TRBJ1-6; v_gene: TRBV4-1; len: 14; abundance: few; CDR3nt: TGCGCCAGCAGCCAATACCAGCCCAATTCACCCCTCCACTTT; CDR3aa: CASSQYQPNSPLHF